This is a list of T cell receptor beta chains from one sample in a study of control samples from healthy donors and cancer patients. Profiling relied on immunoSEQ multiplex PCR, and the TCRdb table lists in-frame clones only, not all of them. Altogether about 170,000 clones are present, around 93% being singletons, with the ten largest covering over 3.5%. The sequencing sample was made of blood. These receptors were taken from a woman aged 60-75 years in good health. CDR3s include the opening cysteine and the closing phenylalanine or tryptophan. A D gene is named only where the DNA matches it firmly. Expanded clones get a size class; other rows say once, few or many, or leave the size out.

J gene | clone size | V gene | D gene | CDR3 protein | CDR3 DNA
TRBJ1-3 | NA | TRBV12-5 | NA | CASGLLGNTIYF | TGTGCTAGTGGTTTATTGGGAAACACCATATATTTT
TRBJ2-3 | NA | TRBV4-3 | NA | CASSQDQGFTDTQYF | TGCGCCAGCAGCCAAGATCAGGGTTTCACAGATACGCAGTATTTT
TRBJ2-5 | NA | TRBV10-2 | NA | CASSESPGRRETQYF | TGCGCCAGCAGTGAGTCCCCCGGGCGGCGGGAGACCCAGTACTTC
TRBJ2-6 | NA | TRBV29-1 | TRBD2 | CSVRAGESSGANVLTF | TGCAGCGTTAGAGCGGGGGAAAGCTCTGGGGCCAACGTCCTGACTTTC
TRBJ1-3 | once | TRBV18 | TRBD1 | CASSPSDRGRSGNTIYF | TGTGCCAGCTCACCATCGGACAGGGGGCGAAGTGGAAACACCATATATTTT
TRBJ2-2 | NA | TRBV5-1 | NA | CASSLRPLPWTGELFF | TGCGCCAGCAGCTTGAGGCCCCTCCCGTGGACCGGGGAGCTGTTTTTT
TRBJ1-1 | NA | TRBV29-1 | NA | CSVVRDGGGAFF | TGCAGCGTTGTAAGGGACGGGGGGGGAGCTTTCTTT
TRBJ1-3 | NA | TRBV18 | TRBD1 | CASSKGQGSSGNTIYF | TGTGCCAGCTCAAAGGGACAGGGCAGCTCTGGAAACACCATATATTTT
TRBJ1-1 | once | TRBV29-1 | NA | CSVDKGLNTEAFF | TGCAGCGTTGATAAGGGGTTGAACACTGAAGCTTTCTTT
TRBJ2-2 | NA | TRBV5-1 | TRBD1 | CASSLNRGQGELFF | TGCGCCAGCAGCCTCAACAGGGGGCAGGGGGAGCTGTTTTTT
TRBJ2-3 | NA | TRBV9 | NA | CASSPPLGGPSTDTQYF | TGTGCCAGCAGCCCCCCCCTGGGCGGGCCAAGCACAGATACGCAGTATTTT
TRBJ1-5 | NA | TRBV7-8 | NA | CASSLVDQPQHF | TGTGCCAGCAGCTTAGTCGATCAGCCCCAGCATTTT
TRBJ2-4 | NA | TRBV6-5 | NA | CASSYARSGRQYF | TGTGCCAGCAGTTACGCGCGATCCGGTAGGCAGTACTTC
TRBJ1-2 | NA | TRBV28 | NA | CASSTPGHLEGGGYTF | TGTGCCAGCAGTACTCCCGGCCACTTAGAAGGGGGGGGCTACACCTTC
TRBJ1-3 | NA | TRBV5-4 | NA | CASSLDSSLSGNTIYF | TGTGCCAGCAGCTTAGATAGCAGCCTCTCTGGAAACACCATATATTTT
TRBJ1-5 | NA | TRBV19 | NA | CASSGTHSNQPQHF | TGTGCCAGTAGTGGGACGCATAGCAATCAGCCCCAGCATTTT
TRBJ2-1 | NA | TRBV11-2 | NA | CASSLDRANEQFF | TGTGCCAGCAGCTTAGACAGGGCAAATGAGCAGTTCTTC
TRBJ2-3 | once | TRBV7-9 | TRBD2 | CASSLPRVAGAEDTQYF | TGTGCCAGCAGCTTACCCCGGGTAGCGGGGGCGGAGGATACGCAGTATTTT
TRBJ2-7 | NA | TRBV9 | NA | CASSVVQGGEQYF | TGTGCCAGCAGCGTAGTACAAGGAGGGGAGCAGTACTTC
TRBJ1-2 | NA | TRBV7-3 | TRBD1 | CASSATGEGGYTF | TGTGCCAGCAGCGCCACAGGGGAGGGTGGCTACACCTTC
TRBJ2-6 | NA | TRBV6-5 | NA | CASSPTGANVLTF | TGTGCCAGCAGTCCGACTGGGGCCAACGTCCTGACTTTC
TRBJ2-7 | NA | TRBV4-3 | NA | CASSYLPSTSVGNSYEQYF | TGCGCCAGCAGCTACCTCCCTTCCACCTCAGTTGGTAACTCCTACGAGCAGTACTTC
TRBJ1-1 | NA | TRBV19 | NA | CASTIRAGAGSTEAFF | TGTGCCAGTACCATCCGGGCGGGGGCTGGGTCAACTGAAGCTTTCTTT
TRBJ1-5 | NA | TRBV18 | NA | CASSPQSEVGQPQHF | TGTGCCAGCTCACCACAATCCGAGGTTGGTCAGCCCCAGCATTTT
TRBJ2-3 | NA | TRBV10-2 | TRBD2 | CASSEGVRGGTDTQYF | TGCGCCAGCAGTGAAGGGGTGCGGGGGGGTACAGATACGCAGTATTTT
TRBJ1-3 | NA | TRBV21-1 | NA | CASSKLTKGFNTIYF | TGTGCCAGCAGCAAATTGACAAAGGGGTTCAACACCATATATTTT
TRBJ1-1 | NA | TRBV3-1/TRBV3-2 | NA | CASSHHLQGPDTEAFF | TGTGCCAGCAGCCACCACCTCCAGGGTCCGGACACTGAAGCTTTCTTT
TRBJ2-2 | NA | TRBV6-2/TRBV6-3 | NA | CASSTPTARVHNTGELFF | TGTGCCAGCAGCACCCCTACCGCCAGGGTTCATAACACCGGGGAGCTGTTTTTT
TRBJ1-1 | NA | TRBV6-5 | NA | CASSFSMNTEAFF | TGTGCCAGCAGTTTCTCTATGAACACTGAAGCTTTCTTT
TRBJ1-1 | once | TRBV7-9 | NA | CASSTSWEAFF | TGTGCCAGCAGCACCTCCTGGGAGGCTTTCTTT
TRBJ2-7 | NA | TRBV14 | TRBD1 | CASSQRKLTGVHVEQYF | TGTGCCAGCAGCCAACGAAAACTTACAGGGGTGCACGTCGAGCAGTACTTC
TRBJ1-1 | NA | TRBV5-4 | TRBD1 | CASSLPGQGKEAFF | TGTGCCAGCAGCTTGCCCGGACAGGGGAAGGAAGCTTTCTTT
TRBJ1-5 | NA | TRBV19 | NA | CASMSGGLYSNQPQHF | TGTGCCAGTATGAGTGGGGGGTTATATAGCAATCAGCCCCAGCATTTT
TRBJ2-5 | NA | TRBV29-1 | TRBD2 | CSVVRLAGQETQYF | TGCAGCGTTGTCCGGCTAGCGGGGCAAGAGACCCAGTACTTC
TRBJ1-1 | NA | TRBV6-2/TRBV6-3 | NA | CASSYHKSGNEAFF | TGTGCCAGCAGTTACCACAAGTCGGGGAATGAAGCTTTCTTT
TRBJ2-7 | NA | TRBV7-2 | NA | CASSLARGYEQYF | TGTGCCAGCAGCTTAGCGCGCGGGTACGAGCAGTACTTC
TRBJ2-2 | once | TRBV30 | TRBD2 | CAWRLAGTNTGELFF | TGTGCCTGGAGGCTAGCGGGGACGAACACCGGGGAGCTGTTTTTT
TRBJ2-1 | NA | TRBV20-1 | TRBD2 | CSASNPAGAYNEQFF | TGCAGTGCTAGTAACCCAGCGGGGGCGTACAATGAGCAGTTCTTC
TRBJ1-4 | NA | TRBV4-3 | NA | CASSQEFRQRYEKLFF | TGCGCCAGCAGCCAGGAATTTCGGCAGCGTTATGAAAAACTGTTTTTT
TRBJ1-6 | NA | TRBV2 | NA | CASTRSSNNSPLHF | TGTGCCAGCACACGGTCTTCTAATAATTCACCCCTCCACTTT
TRBJ1-3 | NA | TRBV6-5 | NA | CASMEDSVNTIYF | TGTGCCAGCATGGAGGATTCGGTAAACACCATATATTTT
TRBJ1-1 | NA | TRBV5-8 | NA | CASRLIGRSTEAFF | TGTGCCAGCAGATTAATAGGTCGGAGCACTGAAGCTTTCTTT
TRBJ1-5 | NA | TRBV2 | NA | CASSLMKDQPQHF | TGTGCCAGCAGTCTTATGAAAGATCAGCCCCAGCATTTT
TRBJ1-3 | NA | TRBV3-1/TRBV3-2 | NA | CASSQMGVTGNTIYF | TGTGCCAGCAGCCAGATGGGGGTAACTGGAAACACCATATATTTT
TRBJ2-2 | NA | TRBV9 | TRBD2 | CASSVGSGGANPGELFF | TGTGCCAGCAGCGTAGGAAGCGGGGGGGCCAATCCTGGGGAGCTGTTTTTT
TRBJ1-2 | NA | TRBV2 | NA | CASSEGRQAGSYTF | TGTGCCAGCAGTGAAGGTCGGCAGGCCGGCAGCTACACCTTC
TRBJ1-2 | NA | TRBV25-1 | NA | CASSLWLFYGYTF | TGTGCCAGCAGCCTCTGGCTCTTCTATGGCTACACCTTC
TRBJ1-2 | NA | TRBV9 | NA | CASSVETGVEGATYGYTF | TGTGCCAGCAGCGTAGAGACAGGCGTGGAAGGAGCTACCTATGGCTACACCTTC
TRBJ1-1 | NA | TRBV6-4 | NA | CASSDKGGDTEAFF | TGTGCCAGCAGTGACAAGGGGGGGGACACTGAAGCTTTCTTT
TRBJ2-3 | NA | TRBV19 | NA | CASSIGHRGDTQYF | TGTGCCAGTAGTATTGGACACCGGGGGGATACGCAGTATTTT
TRBJ1-2 | NA | TRBV6-5 | NA | CASSYSRNPGGYTF | TGTGCCAGCAGTTACTCGAGAAACCCCGGGGGCTACACCTTC
TRBJ1-4 | NA | TRBV27 | NA | CASSTGSGTNEKLFF | TGTGCCAGCAGTACAGGGTCGGGGACTAATGAAAAACTGTTTTTT
TRBJ1-5 | NA | TRBV6-5 | TRBD1 | CASSYGGQGENQPQHF | TGTGCCAGCAGTTACGGGGGACAGGGTGAAAATCAGCCCCAGCATTTT